This TCR beta chain emerged from a study of T cell changes during pregnancy in multiple sclerosis. Here immunoSEQ multiplex PCR was the method, and the copy in TCRdb shows in-frame clones only, minus some. Among roughly 90,000 clones, 85% to 95% were seen once, and the ten largest hold roughly 0.91%. This CDR3 has 19 amino acids. V dropped 4 bases and J dropped 2; count of bases not matched to a gene: 14. Per germline, CDR1 SGDLS and CDR2 YYNGEE. The receptor comes from a female donor with multiple sclerosis, enrolled in a pregnancy study. J is TRBJ2-6 and V is TRBV9; 8 bases match TRBD1. The material sequenced was peripheral blood, taken before pregnancy. CDR3 sequence (DNA): TGTGCCAGCAGCCCCCGAGGGGACAGGCGGTCAACTGGGGCCAACGTCCTGACTTTC. Protein: CASSPRGDRRSTGANVLTF.